The present TCR beta chain was sequenced within a study of cytomegalovirus exposure and HLA in healthy donors. V shed 7 bases and J shed 0 bases, with 13 bases lying between them. The CDR3 runs to 15 residues. The germline V gene has CDR1 LNHDA and CDR2 SQIVND (reference sequence). Note on this clone: Its antigen is undetermined.

Whole-study findings and limits: The authors later found HLA-associated TCR beta chains more clonally expanded than equally common others.

The study ran its PCR with 60 Vbeta and 13 Jbeta primers. Measured with immunoSEQ multiplex PCR; TCRdb has only the in-frame clones, and not every one. Found here are 180,000 or so clones, about 10% of them singletons; the top ten hold over 1%. This TCR derives from a woman between 25 and 40 years old in good health and CMV-seropositive. The chain carries TRBV19 and TRBJ1-3; no firm D call. The sequenced sample was PBMCs. The CDR3 here is CASKGGRGSGNTIYF. The CDR3 DNA reads as TGTGCCAGTAAAGGAGGACGGGGCTCTGGAAACACCATATATTTT.